The 12 T cell receptor beta chains in this list originate from one sample, sequenced in a study of Graves' ophthalmopathy and Graves' hyperthyroidism. Investigators amplified TCR beta CDR3 regions from RNA transcripts. Investigators did first-round RT-PCR with HTBI primers, then second-round multiplex PCR. TCRdb re-derived calls from the multiplex PCR reads in MiXCR, one entry per CDR3 protein. In the table there are hundreds of thousands of distinct CDR3 sequences, under 50% of which are singletons. Sample: peripheral blood. These TCRs come from an adult man with Graves' ophthalmopathy.

This clonotype was observed a handful of times. The chain combines TRBV4-1 with TRBJ2-7; 7 nucleotides match TRBD2. V lost 0 bases and J lost 2; bases outside the gene matches: 7. The CDR3 contains 16 residues. Germline V gene data show CDR1 as MGHRA and CDR2 as YSYEKL. The CDR3 loop reads CASSQDPGGLTYEQYF. The CDR3 DNA follows: TGCGCCAGCAGCCAAGATCCGGGGGGTCTTACCTACGAGCAGTACTTC.

With respect to this clonotype: With a much larger clone just one base away, this may be a read error. This chain connects TRBV2 to TRBJ2-5; D unresolved. The ends were cut back, 7 bases at V and 5 bases at J, with 8 bases in the middle. This CDR3 comprises 11 residues. Germline CDR1 reads SNHLY; CDR2 reads FYNNEI. CDR3 in DNA: TGTGCCAGCACTCCATACGAGACCCAGTACTTC. Translating gives CASTPYETQYF. The full variable domain, completed using reference TRBV2 and TRBJ2-5, is EPEVTQTPSHQVTQMGQEVILRCVPISNHLYFYWYRQILGQKVEFLVSFYNNEISEKSEIFDDQFSVERPDGSNFTLKIRSTKLEDSAMYFCASTPYETQYFGPGTRLLVL.

This sequence joins TRBV9 and TRBJ2-7; D remains unclear. The CDR3 extends over 14 amino acids. Germline CDR1 is SGDLS and CDR2 is YYNGEE. V lost 4 bases to trimming and J lost 1 base, with 12 bases between them. The CDR3 loop is CASSRSATSYEQYF. CDR3 DNA: TGTGCCAGCAGCCGATCCGCGACGTCCTACGAGCAGTACTTC.

In its sample, this clonotype was seen a few times. V usage is TRBV19 and J usage is TRBJ2-2, with no clear D. From germline, CDR1 is LNHDA and CDR2 SQIVND (reference sequence). Trimming removed 5 bases from V and 8 bases from J, with 12 bases in between. The CDR3 length is 13 residues. The CDR3 coding sequence is TGTGCCAGTAGTGAACTACTCAGGGGGGAGCTGTTTTTT. This gives the protein CASSELLRGELFF. The whole variable domain, remainder taken from reference TRBV19 and TRBJ2-2, is DGGITQSPKYLFRKEGQNVTLSCEQNLNHDAMYWYRQDPGQGLRLIYYSQIVNDFQKGDIAEGYSVSREKKESFPLTVTSAQKNPTAFYLCASSELLRGELFFGEGSRLTVL.

The V and J genes are TRBV25-1 and TRBJ2-5; no reliable D call. CDR3 length: 15 amino acids. The germline V gene encodes CDR1 MGHDK and CDR2 SYGVNS. V lost 7 bases, J lost 3 bases, and 18 bases lay in between. The CDR3: CASNDLGRGKETQYF. As DNA, the CDR3 is TGTGCCAGCAATGACCTCGGTCGCGGAAAAGAGACCCAGTACTTC. Together with reference TRBV25-1 and TRBJ2-5, the CDR3 gives the full variable domain: EADIYQTPRYLVIGTGKKITLECSQTMGHDKMYWYQQDPGMELHLIHYSYGVNSTEKGDLSSESTVSRIRTEHFPLTLESARPSHTSQYLCASNDLGRGKETQYFGPGTRLLVL.

This clonotype was seen a few times. This chain's CDR3 is CASNYGTDNQPQHF. CDR3 DNA sequence: TGTGCCAGCAACTATGGGACAGACAATCAGCCCCAGCATTTT. The chain couples TRBV6-2 or TRBV6-3 to TRBJ1-5; 7 nucleotides agree with TRBD1. Germline CDR1 is MNHEY and CDR2 is SVGEGT. J lost 3 bases, V lost 7 bases, and 6 bases had no gene match. There are 14 residues in the CDR3.

This clonotype was observed many times. DNA of the CDR3: TGCAGTGCTCCCTCTGATAGGGGGACTGAAGCTTTCTTT. As protein: CSAPSDRGTEAFF. The J gene is TRBJ1-1, the V gene TRBV20-1; perhaps TRBD1 as D (6 bases). V lost 5 bases and J lost 5, with 15 bases in between. This CDR3 spans 13 amino acids. Germline V gene data show CDR1 as DFQATT and CDR2 as SNEGSKA (reference sequence).

The chain carries TRBV14 and TRBJ2-7; possible D gene TRBD1, 5 bases. Deletions cut 2 bases from V and 7 bases from J, with 12 bases between. Germline values: CDR1 SGHDN, CDR2 FVKESK. The CDR3 sequence is 13 residues long. The CDR3 is CASSQRTQGEQYF. CDR3 coding DNA: TGTGCCAGCAGCCAACGGACCCAGGGTGAGCAGTACTTC.

As to this clonotype: Given a much more abundant clone one base away, this may be a read error. Written as DNA, the CDR3 is TGTGCCAGTAGTATTGTCCCAATGAGGGAGCAGTACTTC. As protein: CASSIVPMREQYF. The gene calls are TRBV19 and TRBJ2-7, with unresolved D. Between the trimmed V and J ends, which lost 3 bases and 7 bases, there was a span of 13 bases. The CDR3 totals 13 residues. CDR1 LNHDA and CDR2 SQIVND come from the germline V gene (reference sequence).

Worth noting for this clonotype: A read error may account for a junction end that differs from germline. The gene calls are TRBV4-3 and TRBJ1-2; D remains unclear. CDR1 is LGHNA, CDR2 YSLEER, per germline. The CDR3 totals 18 residues. CDR3 bases: TGCGCCAACAGCCAAGATTCCATACAGCCTTACGGCCTCTATGGCTACACCTTC. It encodes CANSQDSIQPYGLYGYTF.

The chain has TRBV29-1 and TRBJ1-4; 10 nucleotides align to TRBD1. The CDR3 runs 13 residues. Germline trimming cut 3 bases from V and 10 bases from J; bases unmatched to any gene: 5. From germline, CDR1 is SQVTM and CDR2 ANQGSEA. The CDR3 DNA follows: TGCAGCGTTGAGAGACAGGGGGCAGGAAAACTGTTTTTT. It is translated as CSVERQGAGKLFF. The variable domain in full, with the rest retrieved from reference TRBV29-1 and TRBJ1-4, is SAVISQKPSRDICQRGTSLTIQCQVDSQVTMMFWYRQQPGQSLTLIATANQGSEATYESGFVIDKFPISRPNLTFSTLTVSNMSPEDSSIYLCSVERQGAGKLFFGSGTQLSVL.

The chain is built from TRBV15 and TRBJ1-5; maybe TRBD1 (6 bases). The V gene's germline CDR1 is LNHNV and CDR2 YYDKDF (reference sequence). Trimming stripped 4 bases from V and 1 base from J, with 17 bases between. CDR3 length equals 17 residues. The CDR3 bases are TGTGCCACCAGCACTACCACAGGGCCGGTCAGCAATCAGCCCCAGCATTTT. It translates to CATSTTTGPVSNQPQHF.